This T cell receptor beta chain is from a study of siplizumab effects on memory and regulatory T cells. The data were produced by immunoSEQ multiplex PCR, yet TCRdb's version contains in-frame clones alone and is incomplete. The data hold 85,000 to 95,000 clones, with 94% observed a single time. V was trimmed by 1 base and J by 4 bases, leaving 13 bases between them. CDR1 is MNHEY, CDR2 SMNVEV, per germline (reference sequence). This CDR3 spans 16 amino acids. This clonotype was sampled from a human donor in good health. This sequence joins TRBV27 and TRBJ2-2; D is perhaps TRBD2 (6 bases). Sequenced input: non-Treg CD4+ T cells sorted from blood. The CDR3 protein is CASSLLEGLGTGELFF. The CDR3 bases are TGTGCCAGCAGTTTATTGGAGGGTTTGGGCACCGGGGAGCTGTTTTTT.